This T cell receptor beta chain was sequenced in a study of identical twins. Template switching introduced a universal primer site, and the cDNA bore unique molecular identifiers. MiXCR was run by TCRdb on the 5' RACE reads, yielding one entry per CDR3 protein. Of 510,000 or so distinct CDR3 sequences detected, 13% to 15% appear once; the ten largest clones hold roughly 0.42%. Germline CDR1 and CDR2: MNHNS and SASEGT. Trimming removed 4 bases from V and 0 bases from J, with 10 bases in between. The CDR3 spans 15 residues. The sample holds a few counts of this clonotype. This sample was also put to use in a study of yellow fever vaccine responses in identical twins.

The source of this sequence is a woman aged 18-29 years in good health. The sequencing input was CD4+ T cells sorted from blood. The rearrangement uses TRBV6-1 and TRBJ2-1; D is undetermined. Written as DNA, the CDR3 is TGTGCCAGCAGTGGATACAGAAGCTCCTACAATGAGCAGTTCTTC. Translated: CASSGYRSSYNEQFF.